Listed below are T cell receptor beta chains from one sample, sequenced in a study of shared clonotypes between healthy human individuals. The protocol was immunoSEQ multiplex PCR, while the TCRdb copy is restricted to in-frame clones and leaves out a portion. The profile covers millions of clones, with approximately 93% appearing a single time and 0.39% taken by the ten largest. The sample comprised naive CD4+ T cells from PBMCs. The receptors stem from a man aged 18 to 35 in good health. Some clones in this sample may be carry-over from other donors' samples. The CDR3 runs from the conserved cysteine through the conserved F or W. D genes are given only for firm matches. Size is omitted from some rows. Given values are once, few, many or a class for expanded clones.

v_gene	d_gene	j_gene	abundance	CDR3nt	CDR3aa
TRBV2	-	TRBJ2-3	-	TGTGCCAGCAGCGGCGGAAACACAGATACGCAGTATTTT	CASSGGNTDTQYF
TRBV28	TRBD1	TRBJ2-1	-	TGTGCCAGCAGTGTAAGGGGACAGGGGGAGGGGGAGCAGTTCTTC	CASSVRGQGEGEQFF
TRBV7-8	-	TRBJ1-5	once	TGTGCCAGCAGCTCGCAGAGTCTCGATCAGCCCCAGCATTTT	CASSSQSLDQPQHF
TRBV5-1	-	TRBJ2-7	-	TGCGCCAGCAGCTCTTTGGGGGGGGCCCCTCTGGGCGAGCAGTACTTC	CASSSLGGAPLGEQYF
TRBV29-1	-	TRBJ2-3	once	TGCAGCGTCGCCGAGGATGGTTTGAATACGCAGTATTTT	CSVAEDGLNTQYF
TRBV7-2	TRBD1	TRBJ2-3	-	TGTGCCAGCAGCGACGGACAGGGGGATACGCAGTATTTT	CASSDGQGDTQYF
TRBV18	TRBD1	TRBJ2-7	-	TGTGCCAGCTCACCAAACAGGGGGCAGTACGAGCAGTACTTC	CASSPNRGQYEQYF
TRBV27	TRBD1	TRBJ2-7	-	TGTGCCAGCAGTGGACAGGGCTCCTACGAGCAGTACTTC	CASSGQGSYEQYF
TRBV21-1	-	TRBJ1-1	once	TGTGCCAGCAGCAAACCCCGACAGGGCGGGATTGCGACTGAAGCTTTCTTT	CASSKPRQGGIATEAFF
TRBV7-8	TRBD1	TRBJ1-1	once	TGTGCCAGCAGCTTAGAGGCGTACAGGGGGCTGAACACTGAAGCTTTCTTT	CASSLEAYRGLNTEAFF
TRBV10-3	-	TRBJ1-4	-	TGTGCCACCAGGGAGGGGGTGGATGAAAAACTGTTTTTT	CATREGVDEKLFF
TRBV6-5	-	TRBJ1-6	-	TGTGCCAGCGGCGATGACAGGCTGAATTCACCCCTCCACTTT	CASGDDRLNSPLHF
TRBV14	TRBD1	TRBJ2-6	-	TGTGCCAGCAGCATAGAAGGACAGGGAATCACTGGGGCCAACGTCCTGACTTTC	CASSIEGQGITGANVLTF
TRBV10-3	-	TRBJ2-3	-	TGTGCCATCAGTGAGTTACCTGCCAGCACAGATACGCAGTATTTT	CAISELPASTDTQYF
TRBV11-3	TRBD1	TRBJ2-1	once	TGTGCCAGCAGCTCCCGGACAGGGGACTCCTACAATGAGCAGTTCTTC	CASSSRTGDSYNEQFF
TRBV10-3	-	TRBJ1-2	-	TGTGCCATCAGTGTTAACAGTGCAGAAGCTGGCTACACCTTC	CAISVNSAEAGYTF
TRBV15	-	TRBJ2-7	-	TGTGCCACCAGCAGGGGATTCTACGAGCAGTACTTC	CATSRGFYEQYF
TRBV7-9	-	TRBJ2-4	-	TGTGCCAGCAGCTCCAACGGGGTAAACATTCAGTACTTC	CASSSNGVNIQYF
TRBV5-1	-	TRBJ1-1	-	TGCGCCAGCCGGGACCCTATGAACACTGAAGCTTTCTTT	CASRDPMNTEAFF
TRBV19	-	TRBJ2-1	-	TGTGCTTACTGGGACATTAATCGGAATGAGCAGTTCTTC	CAYWDINRNEQFF
TRBV5-1	-	TRBJ1-2	-	TGCGCCAGCACCCCCGGGGCGGGACCATATGGCTACACCTTC	CASTPGAGPYGYTF
TRBV5-6	TRBD1	TRBJ1-4	-	TGTGCCAGCAGCTTTTCGCGATCTAGACAGGGAGACCGTGAAAAACTGTTTTTT	CASSFSRSRQGDREKLFF
TRBV11-2	TRBD2	TRBJ2-3	-	TGTGCCAGCAGCTTAGAAGGGACTAGTACAGATACGCAGTATTTT	CASSLEGTSTDTQYF
TRBV2	-	TRBJ1-1	-	TGTGCCAGCAGCACAGGGAGATGGACTGAAGCTTTCTTT	CASSTGRWTEAFF
TRBV28	TRBD2	TRBJ2-3	-	TGTGCCAGCAGCACCATCTCCGGGAGGGAGGGAACAGATACGCAGTATTTT	CASSTISGREGTDTQYF
TRBV28	-	TRBJ1-1	once	TGTGCCAGCAGCCCCGGGGGAGGGGCAAAGGTAGCTTTCTTT	CASSPGGGAKVAFF
TRBV7-9	-	TRBJ2-2	-	TGTGCCAGCAGCTTATTATTCCGAGGGGAGCTGTTTTTT	CASSLLFRGELFF
TRBV19	-	TRBJ1-2	-	TGTGCCAGTAGTATACACCGGTTCTATGGCTACACCTTC	CASSIHRFYGYTF
TRBV21-1	-	TRBJ1-5	-	TGTGCCAGCAGCAATGGACCGACGCAGAGCGGTCAGCCCCAGCATTTT	CASSNGPTQSGQPQHF
TRBV5-1	TRBD1	TRBJ1-1	-	TGCGCCAGCAGCTTGGAGGGGGCTGGGAACACTGAAGCTTTCTTT	CASSLEGAGNTEAFF
TRBV28	-	TRBJ2-3	-	TGTGCCAGCAGTTCACTACCAAATACGCAGTATTTT	CASSSLPNTQYF
TRBV19	-	TRBJ1-1	-	TGTGCCAGTAACAATGGGGGGGGAAGGACTGAAGCTTTCTTT	CASNNGGGRTEAFF
TRBV28	-	TRBJ1-1	-	TGTGCCAGCAGTCCAGGACAAGATTTCGTGAACACTGAAGCTTTCTTT	CASSPGQDFVNTEAFF
TRBV7-3	-	TRBJ2-5	-	TGTGCCAGCAGCCCAGGGAGAGAGAAAGAGACCCAGTACTTC	CASSPGREKETQYF
TRBV2	TRBD2	TRBJ2-3	-	TGTGCCAGCACCTTTAGCGGGCTAAATACGCAGTATTTT	CASTFSGLNTQYF
TRBV30	TRBD2	TRBJ2-7	once	TGTGCCTGGAGGAAGAAGGCGGGAGGAATCGACGAGCAGTACTTC	CAWRKKAGGIDEQYF
TRBV27	-	TRBJ1-5	few	TGTGCCAGCAGACAACGGAATCAGCCCCAGCATTTT	CASRQRNQPQHF
TRBV15	-	TRBJ2-5	-	TGTGCCACCAGCAGGATGGGCCAAGAGACCCAGTACTTC	CATSRMGQETQYF
TRBV2	TRBD1	TRBJ1-5	-	TGTGCCAGCAGTGAAGTAAAGGCCGCAGGGGGGCCCCAGCATTTT	CASSEVKAAGGPQHF
TRBV5-1	-	TRBJ2-7	-	TGCGCCAGCAGCTTGGTCGGCGGACTGGGAAACGAGCAGTACTTC	CASSLVGGLGNEQYF
TRBV2	-	TRBJ2-5	-	TGTGCCAGTCGGACAGATTCAGGTGGGACCCAGTACTTC	CASRTDSGGTQYF
TRBV4-3	TRBD1	TRBJ1-4	-	TGCGCCAGCAGCCAAGAAGCCAGGGGGGGCGAAAAACTGTTTTTT	CASSQEARGGEKLFF
TRBV6-1	-	TRBJ1-2	-	TGTGCCAGCAGATCCTCCCCGGGGTCTGGCTACACCTTC	CASRSSPGSGYTF
TRBV5-1	-	TRBJ2-1	-	TGCGCCAGCAGCTTGCGGCAGGGGTCGCCTCTGAGGTTCTTC	CASSLRQGSPLRFF
TRBV7-6	-	TRBJ2-7	-	TGTGCCAGCAGCTCCCGCAAGGTGAGCTACGAGCAGTACTTC	CASSSRKVSYEQYF
TRBV4-3	-	TRBJ1-5	few	TGCGCCAGCAGCCAAGGGGCAGGGGAAGACCAGCCCCAGCATTTT	CASSQGAGEDQPQHF
TRBV7-9	-	TRBJ1-4	-	TGTGCCAGCAGCTTCCCCGGGGGGACGGCGGAAAAACTGTTTTTT	CASSFPGGTAEKLFF
TRBV7-2	-	TRBJ1-1	-	TGTGCCAGCACCACTACCCGACCGCGAGGGGGCACTGAAGCTTTCTTT	CASTTTRPRGGTEAFF
TRBV7-6	TRBD1	TRBJ1-3	-	TGTGCCAGCAGCCGGACAGGGGGCAACGGAAACACCATATATTTT	CASSRTGGNGNTIYF
TRBV28	-	TRBJ2-7	once	TGTGCCAGCAGTTTATGGGGAGGAAACTCCTACGAGCAGTACTTC	CASSLWGGNSYEQYF
TRBV5-4	TRBD2	TRBJ2-3	-	TGTGCCAGCAGCATGTCTGGCGGGAGGGCAGGTGATACGCAGTATTTT	CASSMSGGRAGDTQYF
TRBV2	TRBD2	TRBJ2-3	-	TGTGCCAGCAGTGAAAGCGGGATTCCCACAGATACGCAGTATTTT	CASSESGIPTDTQYF
TRBV10-3	TRBD1	TRBJ2-2	-	TGTGCCATCAGTACTCCGGGACAGGGGAACACCGGGGAGCTGTTTTTT	CAISTPGQGNTGELFF
TRBV28	-	TRBJ1-6	-	TGTGCCAGCAGTTTGCAGGTCAATTCACCCCTCCACTTT	CASSLQVNSPLHF
TRBV14	-	TRBJ2-7	-	TGTGCCAGCAGCCAAGATTCACTGAGAACGCGGGAGCAGTACTTC	CASSQDSLRTREQYF
TRBV7-9	-	TRBJ1-2	-	TGTGCCAGCAGCTTAGTCGTCCAGGGGAGGAACTATGGCTACACCTTC	CASSLVVQGRNYGYTF
TRBV5-1	-	TRBJ2-2	-	TGCGCCAGCAGCTTGTTAATAGTTTTGGGATCCCCCGGGGAGCTGTTTTTT	CASSLLIVLGSPGELFF
TRBV2	-	TRBJ2-5	-	TGTGCCAGCTCGTACTCTGGGGGCCAAGAGACCCAGTACTTC	CASSYSGGQETQYF